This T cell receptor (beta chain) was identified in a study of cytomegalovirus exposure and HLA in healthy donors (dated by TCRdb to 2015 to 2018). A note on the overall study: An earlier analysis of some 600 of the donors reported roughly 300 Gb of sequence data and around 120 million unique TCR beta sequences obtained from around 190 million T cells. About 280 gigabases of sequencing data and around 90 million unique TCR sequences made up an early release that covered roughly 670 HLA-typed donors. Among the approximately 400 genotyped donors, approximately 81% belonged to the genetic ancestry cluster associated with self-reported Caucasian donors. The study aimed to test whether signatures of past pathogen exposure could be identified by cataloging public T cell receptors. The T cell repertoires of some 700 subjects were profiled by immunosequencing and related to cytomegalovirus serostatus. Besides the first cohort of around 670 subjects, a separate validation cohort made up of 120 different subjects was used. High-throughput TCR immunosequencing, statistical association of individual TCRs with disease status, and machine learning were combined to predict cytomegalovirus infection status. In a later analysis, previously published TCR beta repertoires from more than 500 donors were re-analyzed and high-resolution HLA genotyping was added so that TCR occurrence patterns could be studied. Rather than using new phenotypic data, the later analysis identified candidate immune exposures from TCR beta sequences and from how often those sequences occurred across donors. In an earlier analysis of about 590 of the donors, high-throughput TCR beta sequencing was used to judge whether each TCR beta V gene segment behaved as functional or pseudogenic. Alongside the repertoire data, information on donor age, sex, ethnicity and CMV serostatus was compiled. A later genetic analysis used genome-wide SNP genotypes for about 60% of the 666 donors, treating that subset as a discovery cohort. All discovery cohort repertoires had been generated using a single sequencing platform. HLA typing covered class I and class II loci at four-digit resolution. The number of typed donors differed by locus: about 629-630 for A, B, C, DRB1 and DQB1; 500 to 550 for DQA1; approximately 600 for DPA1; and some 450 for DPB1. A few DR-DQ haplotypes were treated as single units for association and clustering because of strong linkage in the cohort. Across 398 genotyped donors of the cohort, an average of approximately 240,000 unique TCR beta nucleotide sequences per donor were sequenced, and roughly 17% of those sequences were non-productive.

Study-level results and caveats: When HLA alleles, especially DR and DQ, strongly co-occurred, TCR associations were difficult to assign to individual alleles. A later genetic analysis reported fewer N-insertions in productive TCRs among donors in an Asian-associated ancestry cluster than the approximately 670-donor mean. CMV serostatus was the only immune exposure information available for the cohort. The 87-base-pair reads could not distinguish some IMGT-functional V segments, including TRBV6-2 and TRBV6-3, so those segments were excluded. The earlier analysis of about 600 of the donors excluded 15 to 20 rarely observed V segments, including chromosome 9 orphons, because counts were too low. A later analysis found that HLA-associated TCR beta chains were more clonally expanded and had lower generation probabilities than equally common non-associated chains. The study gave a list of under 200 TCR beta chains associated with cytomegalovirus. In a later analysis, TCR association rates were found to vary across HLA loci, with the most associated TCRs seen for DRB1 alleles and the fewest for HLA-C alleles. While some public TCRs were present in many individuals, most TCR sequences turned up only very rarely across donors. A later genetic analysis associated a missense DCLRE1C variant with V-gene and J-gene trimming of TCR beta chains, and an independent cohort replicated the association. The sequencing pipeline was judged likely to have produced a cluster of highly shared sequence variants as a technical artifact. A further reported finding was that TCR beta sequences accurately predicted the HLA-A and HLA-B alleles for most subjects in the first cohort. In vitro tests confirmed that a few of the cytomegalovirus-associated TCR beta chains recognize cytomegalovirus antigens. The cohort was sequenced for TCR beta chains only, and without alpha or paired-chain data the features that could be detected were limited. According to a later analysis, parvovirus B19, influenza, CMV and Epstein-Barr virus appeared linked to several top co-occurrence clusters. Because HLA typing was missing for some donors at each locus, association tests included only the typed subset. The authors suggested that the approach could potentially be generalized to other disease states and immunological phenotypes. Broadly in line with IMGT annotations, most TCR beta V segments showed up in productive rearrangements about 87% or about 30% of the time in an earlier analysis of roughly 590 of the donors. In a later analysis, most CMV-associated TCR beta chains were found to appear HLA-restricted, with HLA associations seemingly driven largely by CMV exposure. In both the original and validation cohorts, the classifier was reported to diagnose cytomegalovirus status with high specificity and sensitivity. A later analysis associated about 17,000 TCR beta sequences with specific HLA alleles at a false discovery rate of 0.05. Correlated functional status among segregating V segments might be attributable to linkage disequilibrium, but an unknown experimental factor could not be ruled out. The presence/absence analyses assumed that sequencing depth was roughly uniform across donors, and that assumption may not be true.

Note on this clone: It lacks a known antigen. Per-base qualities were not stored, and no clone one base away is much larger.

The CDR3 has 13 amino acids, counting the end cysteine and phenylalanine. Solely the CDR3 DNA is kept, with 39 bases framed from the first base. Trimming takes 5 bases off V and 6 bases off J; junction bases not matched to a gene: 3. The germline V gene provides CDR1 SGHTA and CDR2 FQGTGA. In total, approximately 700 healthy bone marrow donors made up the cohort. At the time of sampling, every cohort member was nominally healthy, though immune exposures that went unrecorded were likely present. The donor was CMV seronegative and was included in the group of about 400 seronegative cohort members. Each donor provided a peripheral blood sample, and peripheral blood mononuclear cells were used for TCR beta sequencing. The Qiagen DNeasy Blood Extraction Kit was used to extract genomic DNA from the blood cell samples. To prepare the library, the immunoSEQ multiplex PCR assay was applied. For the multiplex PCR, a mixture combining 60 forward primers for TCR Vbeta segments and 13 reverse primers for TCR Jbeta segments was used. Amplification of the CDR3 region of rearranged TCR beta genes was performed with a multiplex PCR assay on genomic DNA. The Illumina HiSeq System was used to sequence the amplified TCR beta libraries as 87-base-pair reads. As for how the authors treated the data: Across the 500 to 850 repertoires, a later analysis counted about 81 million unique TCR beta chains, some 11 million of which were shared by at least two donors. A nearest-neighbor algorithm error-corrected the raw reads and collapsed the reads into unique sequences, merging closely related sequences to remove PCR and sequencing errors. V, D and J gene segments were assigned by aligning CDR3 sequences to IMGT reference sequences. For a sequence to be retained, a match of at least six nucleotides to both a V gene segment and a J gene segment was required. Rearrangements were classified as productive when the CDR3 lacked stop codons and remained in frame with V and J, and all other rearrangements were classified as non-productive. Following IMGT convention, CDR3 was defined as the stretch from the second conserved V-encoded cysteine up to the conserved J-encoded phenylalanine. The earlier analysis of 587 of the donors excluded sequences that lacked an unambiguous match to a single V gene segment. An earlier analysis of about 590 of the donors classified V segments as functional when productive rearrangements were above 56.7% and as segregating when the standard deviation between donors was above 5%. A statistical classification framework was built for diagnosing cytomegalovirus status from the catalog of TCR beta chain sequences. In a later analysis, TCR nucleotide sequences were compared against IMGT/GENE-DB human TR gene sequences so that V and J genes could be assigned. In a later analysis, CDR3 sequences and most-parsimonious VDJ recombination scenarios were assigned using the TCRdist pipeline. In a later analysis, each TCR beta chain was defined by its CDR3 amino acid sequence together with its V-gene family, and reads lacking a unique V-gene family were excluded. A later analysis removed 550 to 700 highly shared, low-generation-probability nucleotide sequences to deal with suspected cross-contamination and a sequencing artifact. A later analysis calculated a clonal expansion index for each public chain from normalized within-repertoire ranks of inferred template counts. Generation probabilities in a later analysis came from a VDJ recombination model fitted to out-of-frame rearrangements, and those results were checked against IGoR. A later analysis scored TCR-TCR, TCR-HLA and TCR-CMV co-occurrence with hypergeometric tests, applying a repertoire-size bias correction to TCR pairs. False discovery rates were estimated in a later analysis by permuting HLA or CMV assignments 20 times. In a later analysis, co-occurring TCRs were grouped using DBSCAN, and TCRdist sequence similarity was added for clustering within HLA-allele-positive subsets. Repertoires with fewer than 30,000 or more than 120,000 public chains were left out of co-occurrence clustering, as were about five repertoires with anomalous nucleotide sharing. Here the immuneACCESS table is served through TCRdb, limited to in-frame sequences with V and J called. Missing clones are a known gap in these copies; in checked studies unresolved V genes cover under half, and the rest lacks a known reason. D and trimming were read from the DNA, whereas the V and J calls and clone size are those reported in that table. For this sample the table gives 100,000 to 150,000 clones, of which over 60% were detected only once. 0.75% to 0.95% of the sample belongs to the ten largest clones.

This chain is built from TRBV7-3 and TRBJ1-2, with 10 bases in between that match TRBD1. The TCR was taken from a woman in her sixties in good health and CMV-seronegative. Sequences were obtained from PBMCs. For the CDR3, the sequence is CASSTGTGDGYTF. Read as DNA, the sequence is TGTGCCAGCAGCACCGGGACAGGGGATGGCTACACCTTC. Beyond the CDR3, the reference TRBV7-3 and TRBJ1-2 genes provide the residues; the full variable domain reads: GAGVSQTPSNKVTEKGKYVELRCDPISGHTALYWYRQSLGQGPEFLIYFQGTGAADDSGLPNDRFFAVRPEGSVSTLKIQRTERGDSAVYLCASSTGTGDGYTFGSGTRLTVV.